The rows below give T cell receptor beta chains drawn from one sample of a study of cytomegalovirus exposure and HLA in healthy donors. Assay used: immunoSEQ multiplex PCR; TCRdb lists only in-frame clones, some missing. Counted here are around 99,000 clones, over 55% occurring once; the ten biggest clones make up roughly 6%. Source material: PBMCs. The receptors stem from a woman aged 25-40 years in good health and CMV-seronegative. The CDR3 runs from the conserved cysteine through the conserved F or W. The order of the fields is D gene, clone size, V gene, J gene, CDR3 DNA, CDR3 protein. A D gene is named only where the DNA matches it firmly. Only some rows state a clone size, as once, few, many or a class for expanded clones.

D gene: TRBD2
clone size: -
V gene: TRBV12-5
J gene: TRBJ2-3
CDR3 DNA: TGTGCTAGTGGTTTGGTACGGGCGGGAGCAACAGATACGCAGTATTTT
CDR3 protein: CASGLVRAGATDTQYF

D gene: TRBD1
clone size: -
V gene: TRBV27
J gene: TRBJ1-1
CDR3 DNA: TGTGCCAGCAAGTATGGGACGGGCAGCGCAGGGGGCACTGAAGCTTTCTTT
CDR3 protein: CASKYGTGSAGGTEAFF

D gene: TRBD1
clone size: -
V gene: TRBV27
J gene: TRBJ2-7
CDR3 DNA: TGTGCCAGCAGTTTTAGGGGCGGACAGGGGGAGGGAGGCGAGCAGTACTTC
CDR3 protein: CASSFRGGQGEGGEQYF

D gene: TRBD2
clone size: -
V gene: TRBV9
J gene: TRBJ2-3
CDR3 DNA: TGTGCCAGCAGCGCGACTAGCCGGGACACAGATACGCAGTATTTT
CDR3 protein: CASSATSRDTDTQYF

D gene: TRBD1
clone size: -
V gene: TRBV13
J gene: TRBJ2-7
CDR3 DNA: TGTGCCAGCAGCCCCGTTGGGACAGGGATCGGGACCTACGAGCAGTACTTC
CDR3 protein: CASSPVGTGIGTYEQYF

D gene: TRBD1
clone size: -
V gene: TRBV15
J gene: TRBJ2-7
CDR3 DNA: TGTGCCACCAGCAGAGAGGGCGGGACAGGGGCCTCCTACGAGCAGTACTTC
CDR3 protein: CATSREGGTGASYEQYF

D gene: TRBD2
clone size: -
V gene: TRBV2
J gene: TRBJ2-6
CDR3 DNA: TGTGCCGGCTCGACTGGGACTAGCGGGGGTGCGGACTCTGGGGCCAACGTCCTGACTTTC
CDR3 protein: CAGSTGTSGGADSGANVLTF

D gene: TRBD1
clone size: once
V gene: TRBV25-1
J gene: TRBJ1-6
CDR3 DNA: TGTGCCAGCAGTGTAGGGACAGCTATTTCACCCCTCCACTTT
CDR3 protein: CASSVGTAISPLHF

D gene: TRBD1
clone size: -
V gene: TRBV13
J gene: TRBJ1-1
CDR3 DNA: TGTGCCAGCACCCCCCGGGACAGGCATGAAGCTTTCTTT
CDR3 protein: CASTPRDRHEAFF

D gene: TRBD1
clone size: -
V gene: TRBV5-1
J gene: TRBJ1-4
CDR3 DNA: TGCGCCAGCAGCTCCTTGACAGGGAGTAAGGCAACTAATGAAAAACTGTTTTTT
CDR3 protein: CASSSLTGSKATNEKLFF

D gene: TRBD2
clone size: -
V gene: TRBV27
J gene: TRBJ2-1
CDR3 DNA: TGTGCCAGCAGTTTAGGGACTAGCGGGGATGAGCAGTTCTTC
CDR3 protein: CASSLGTSGDEQFF

D gene: TRBD1
clone size: -
V gene: TRBV2
J gene: TRBJ2-2
CDR3 DNA: TGTGCCACCCAGGGGGAGTCCACCGGGGAGCTGTTTTTT
CDR3 protein: CATQGESTGELFF

D gene: -
clone size: -
V gene: TRBV7-2
J gene: TRBJ1-5
CDR3 DNA: TGTGCCAGCAGCTTCCAGGGAGGGCTAGGCAATCAGCCCCAGCATTTT
CDR3 protein: CASSFQGGLGNQPQHF

D gene: -
clone size: -
V gene: TRBV19
J gene: TRBJ2-5
CDR3 DNA: TGTGCCAGTAGCGGTATTGGAGGCCGGGAGACCCAGTACTTC
CDR3 protein: CASSGIGGRETQYF

D gene: -
clone size: -
V gene: TRBV10-3
J gene: TRBJ2-7
CDR3 DNA: TGTGCCATCAGTGACAGGGCAGTCGAATCCTACGAGCAGTACTTC
CDR3 protein: CAISDRAVESYEQYF

D gene: -
clone size: -
V gene: TRBV7-8
J gene: TRBJ2-7
CDR3 DNA: TGTGCCAGCAGCTTAAGCGGGACAATGGGGGAGCAGTACTTC
CDR3 protein: CASSLSGTMGEQYF

D gene: TRBD1
clone size: -
V gene: TRBV5-4
J gene: TRBJ1-1
CDR3 DNA: TGTGCCAGCAGCTTCAGAATTGGGCAGGGGGACACTGAAGCTTTCTTT
CDR3 protein: CASSFRIGQGDTEAFF

D gene: -
clone size: -
V gene: TRBV10-1
J gene: TRBJ1-1
CDR3 DNA: TGCGCCAGCAGTGAGGGGGGAGGCACTGAAGCTTTCTTT
CDR3 protein: CASSEGGGTEAFF

D gene: -
clone size: -
V gene: TRBV28
J gene: TRBJ1-2
CDR3 DNA: TGTGCCAGCACCCCAGGCAGTCTCTATGGCTACACCTTC
CDR3 protein: CASTPGSLYGYTF

D gene: -
clone size: -
V gene: TRBV19
J gene: TRBJ2-3
CDR3 DNA: TGTGCCAGTAGCCCGACAGCAGATACGCAGTATTTT
CDR3 protein: CASSPTADTQYF

D gene: TRBD1
clone size: once
V gene: TRBV18
J gene: TRBJ1-1
CDR3 DNA: TGTGCCAGCTCGCCTGGACAGGGTTACACTGAAGCTTTCTTT
CDR3 protein: CASSPGQGYTEAFF

D gene: TRBD1
clone size: -
V gene: TRBV14
J gene: TRBJ1-6
CDR3 DNA: TGTGCCAGCAGCCCCCTGGACAGGGGAGAGTCACCCCTCCACTTT
CDR3 protein: CASSPLDRGESPLHF

D gene: -
clone size: -
V gene: TRBV28
J gene: TRBJ2-7
CDR3 DNA: TGTGCCAGCAGGCGCTACAGGGAGACCTACGAGCAGTACTTC
CDR3 protein: CASRRYRETYEQYF

D gene: -
clone size: once
V gene: TRBV27
J gene: TRBJ2-7
CDR3 DNA: TGTGCCAGCAGTTTAAGGGGACACTTCTCCTACGAGCAGTACTTC
CDR3 protein: CASSLRGHFSYEQYF

D gene: TRBD1
clone size: few
V gene: TRBV5-4
J gene: TRBJ2-5
CDR3 DNA: TGTGCCAGCAGCTTGAAAATCCAAGGGACAGGGGGATCGGAGACCCAGTACTTC
CDR3 protein: CASSLKIQGTGGSETQYF

D gene: -
clone size: -
V gene: TRBV7-3
J gene: TRBJ1-1
CDR3 DNA: TGTGCCAGCAGCTTCGGGAGAACCACTGAAGCTTTCTTT
CDR3 protein: CASSFGRTTEAFF

D gene: -
clone size: -
V gene: TRBV5-1
J gene: TRBJ2-7
CDR3 DNA: TGCGCCAGCAGCGTTACGGCAGGCTACGAGCAGTACTTC
CDR3 protein: CASSVTAGYEQYF

D gene: -
clone size: once
V gene: TRBV15
J gene: TRBJ1-2
CDR3 DNA: TGTGCCACCACCTGGGCCTCCGACAGGCATACGTATGGCTACACCTTC
CDR3 protein: CATTWASDRHTYGYTF

D gene: -
clone size: -
V gene: TRBV7-9
J gene: TRBJ2-7
CDR3 DNA: TGTGCCAGCAGCGAACGGGGGAAAACCGAGCAGTACTTC
CDR3 protein: CASSERGKTEQYF

D gene: TRBD1
clone size: -
V gene: TRBV5-1
J gene: TRBJ2-2
CDR3 DNA: TGCGCCAGCAGCGGGGGACAGGGAGGAACCGGGGAGCTGTTTTTT
CDR3 protein: CASSGGQGGTGELFF

D gene: -
clone size: few
V gene: TRBV11-2
J gene: TRBJ1-1
CDR3 DNA: TGTGCCAGCAGCTTAAACTCACCCGAAGCTTTCTTT
CDR3 protein: CASSLNSPEAFF

D gene: -
clone size: -
V gene: TRBV12-5
J gene: TRBJ1-5
CDR3 DNA: TGTGCTAGTGGTTTGGTTATTAACCCTAAACTTTATCAGCCCCAGCATTTT
CDR3 protein: CASGLVINPKLYQPQHF

D gene: -
clone size: few
V gene: TRBV30
J gene: TRBJ1-2
CDR3 DNA: TGTGCCTGGAGTGTCCAGGGGCGAAATTATGGCTACACCTTC
CDR3 protein: CAWSVQGRNYGYTF

D gene: TRBD2
clone size: -
V gene: TRBV7-8
J gene: TRBJ2-3
CDR3 DNA: TGTGCCAGCAGCTTAGCCCTACTAGCGCGCGGCCCAGATACGCAGTATTTT
CDR3 protein: CASSLALLARGPDTQYF

D gene: -
clone size: -
V gene: TRBV2
J gene: TRBJ1-2
CDR3 DNA: TGTGCCAGCCTTGATGGCGGCTACACCTTC
CDR3 protein: CASLDGGYTF

D gene: -
clone size: -
V gene: TRBV30
J gene: TRBJ1-1
CDR3 DNA: TGTGCCTGGCAATTCGGGAGTGAAGCTTTCTTT
CDR3 protein: CAWQFGSEAFF

D gene: -
clone size: once
V gene: TRBV21-1
J gene: TRBJ2-1
CDR3 DNA: TGTGCCACCCCCCGGGGGGCTTGGAATGAGCAGTTCTTC
CDR3 protein: CATPRGAWNEQFF

D gene: TRBD1
clone size: once
V gene: TRBV6-4
J gene: TRBJ2-1
CDR3 DNA: TGTGCCAGCAGTGACTATGGGACAGGCTCCTACAATGAGCAGTTCTTC
CDR3 protein: CASSDYGTGSYNEQFF

D gene: TRBD1
clone size: -
V gene: TRBV19
J gene: TRBJ1-5
CDR3 DNA: TGTGCCAGTAGTACGTCGACAGGGTGGGGTCAGCCCCAGCATTTT
CDR3 protein: CASSTSTGWGQPQHF

D gene: -
clone size: -
V gene: TRBV6-1
J gene: TRBJ2-7
CDR3 DNA: TGTGCCAGCAGTGAGATCCGGGACTGGCCTTTTGAGCAGTACTTC
CDR3 protein: CASSEIRDWPFEQYF

D gene: -
clone size: -
V gene: TRBV2
J gene: TRBJ1-5
CDR3 DNA: TGTGCCAGCAGTGAAGTAACTCTCAATCAGCCCCAGCATTTT
CDR3 protein: CASSEVTLNQPQHF

D gene: -
clone size: -
V gene: TRBV7-2
J gene: TRBJ1-1
CDR3 DNA: TGTGCCAGCAGCTCAGGACAGTCGGGGAACACTGAAGCTTTCTTT
CDR3 protein: CASSSGQSGNTEAFF

D gene: -
clone size: -
V gene: TRBV7-8
J gene: TRBJ2-7
CDR3 DNA: TGTGCCAGCAGCTCGTCTTCAGGGGGGCACTCCTACGAGCAGTACTTC
CDR3 protein: CASSSSSGGHSYEQYF

D gene: TRBD1
clone size: -
V gene: TRBV4-1
J gene: TRBJ1-4
CDR3 DNA: TGCGCCAGCAGCAACCGGCGGACAGGACTTAATGAAAAACTGTTTTTT
CDR3 protein: CASSNRRTGLNEKLFF

D gene: -
clone size: -
V gene: TRBV21-1
J gene: TRBJ2-7
CDR3 DNA: TGTGCCAGCAGCAAAGGGAGGTTGGTACAGAGCGACGGGAATACCTACGAGCAGTACTTC
CDR3 protein: CASSKGRLVQSDGNTYEQYF

D gene: -
clone size: -
V gene: TRBV5-6
J gene: TRBJ1-3
CDR3 DNA: TGTGCCAGCAGCTTGTCGTTATCCGTTCTCTCATATTTT
CDR3 protein: CASSLSLSVLSYF

D gene: -
clone size: once
V gene: TRBV19
J gene: TRBJ2-7
CDR3 DNA: TGTGCCAGTTGCATAAGCTTACCCTCCTACGAGCAGTACTTC
CDR3 protein: CASCISLPSYEQYF

D gene: TRBD1
clone size: -
V gene: TRBV5-1
J gene: TRBJ1-4
CDR3 DNA: TGCGCCAGCAGCGTAGACAGGGAGAGACCAACTAATGAAAAACTGTTTTTT
CDR3 protein: CASSVDRERPTNEKLFF

D gene: -
clone size: -
V gene: TRBV4-2
J gene: TRBJ2-2
CDR3 DNA: TGTGCCAGCAGCCAAGAGGGGACACAAAACACCGGGGAGCTGTTTTTT
CDR3 protein: CASSQEGTQNTGELFF

D gene: -
clone size: -
V gene: TRBV5-4
J gene: TRBJ2-1
CDR3 DNA: TGTGCCAGCAGCCCCGTAGTACCCTCCAATGAGCAGTTCTTC
CDR3 protein: CASSPVVPSNEQFF

D gene: -
clone size: -
V gene: TRBV6-1
J gene: TRBJ1-3
CDR3 DNA: TGTGCCAGCAGGGTTGACAGGTACACTGGAAACACCATATATTTT
CDR3 protein: CASRVDRYTGNTIYF

D gene: TRBD2
clone size: few
V gene: TRBV11-2
J gene: TRBJ2-7
CDR3 DNA: TGTGCCAGCAGCCGGACTAGCGGGGTAATCTACGAGCAGTACTTC
CDR3 protein: CASSRTSGVIYEQYF

D gene: TRBD2
clone size: -
V gene: TRBV5-1
J gene: TRBJ2-7
CDR3 DNA: TGCGCCAGCAGCTCAGGACTAGCGATCTACGAGCAGTACTTC
CDR3 protein: CASSSGLAIYEQYF

D gene: TRBD2
clone size: -
V gene: TRBV7-3
J gene: TRBJ2-1
CDR3 DNA: TGTGCCAGCAGCCGGACTAGCGGGAGCAATGAGCAGTTCTTC
CDR3 protein: CASSRTSGSNEQFF

D gene: TRBD1
clone size: few
V gene: TRBV6-1
J gene: TRBJ2-7
CDR3 DNA: TGTGCCAGCAGCGACCGGGACAGAAAAATCGAGCAGTACTTC
CDR3 protein: CASSDRDRKIEQYF

D gene: -
clone size: -
V gene: TRBV5-6
J gene: TRBJ2-7
CDR3 DNA: TGTGCCAGCAGTTACACAGGGGGGGCCGTTACCTACGAGCAGTACTTC
CDR3 protein: CASSYTGGAVTYEQYF